This entry is about one T cell receptor beta chain. The sample belongs to a study of T cell changes during pregnancy in multiple sclerosis. The V gene's germline CDR1 is MNHEY and CDR2 SVGAGI. V was cut by 0 bases and J by 10 bases, with 10 bases left in between. The CDR3 sequence is 13 residues long. Clones were sequenced by immunoSEQ multiplex PCR, and TCRdb holds only the in-frame ones, with some missing. The top ten clones hold about 0.92% of a sample with fewer than 90,000 clones, around 90% of them seen once. The J gene is TRBJ2-1, the V gene TRBV6-5, with D possibly matching TRBD2 (6 bases). The starting material was peripheral blood, obtained in the second trimester of pregnancy. This TCR was recovered from a female donor with multiple sclerosis, enrolled in a pregnancy study. The CDR3, as DNA: TGTGCCAGCAGTTACTCGATCGGGAGAGAGCAGTTCTTC. This translates into CASSYSIGREQFF.